This TCR beta chain was identified in a study of T cells after yellow fever vaccination. Broader study findings: Among all clonotypes, a small share was observed in both CD4 and CD8 compartments. Reappearance after the booster was observed for most primary-vaccination clones (96% CD4, about 91% CD8). It was a weaker secondary response, yet one that peaked faster, at day 5 versus 15. Highly abundant clonotypes carried over from the bulk population could end up in FACS-sorted repertoires as contaminants.

TCRdb used MiXCR to reprocess the 5' RACE reads, holding one entry per CDR3 protein. Of about 210,000 distinct CDR3 sequences detected, approximately 3% appear once; the ten largest clones hold around 3%. Ten or more counts support this clonotype. The antigen is not known. The ends were cut back, 3 bases at V and 2 bases at J, with 5 bases in the middle. There are 13 residues in the CDR3. The source was CD4+ T cells sorted from PBMCs, collected 10 days after the yellow fever booster vaccination. The sequence was collected from a man aged 18 to 35 who received the YFV17D yellow fever vaccine. The V and J genes are TRBV12-3 or TRBV12-4 and TRBJ1-3; no reliable D call. CDR3: CASSLDAGNTIYF. CDR3 nucleotides: TGTGCCAGCAGTTTGGATGCTGGAAACACCATATATTTT.